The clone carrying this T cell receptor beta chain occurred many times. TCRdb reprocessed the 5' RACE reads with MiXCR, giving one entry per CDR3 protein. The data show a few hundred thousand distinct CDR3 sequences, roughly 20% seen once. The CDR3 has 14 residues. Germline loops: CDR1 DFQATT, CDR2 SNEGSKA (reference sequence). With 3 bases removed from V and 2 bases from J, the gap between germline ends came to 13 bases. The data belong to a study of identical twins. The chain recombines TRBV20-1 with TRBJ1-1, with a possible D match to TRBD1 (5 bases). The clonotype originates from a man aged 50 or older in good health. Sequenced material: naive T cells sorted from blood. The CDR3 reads CSASKGTLNTEAFF. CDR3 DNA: TGCAGTGCTAGTAAGGGGACTTTAAACACTGAAGCTTTCTTT.